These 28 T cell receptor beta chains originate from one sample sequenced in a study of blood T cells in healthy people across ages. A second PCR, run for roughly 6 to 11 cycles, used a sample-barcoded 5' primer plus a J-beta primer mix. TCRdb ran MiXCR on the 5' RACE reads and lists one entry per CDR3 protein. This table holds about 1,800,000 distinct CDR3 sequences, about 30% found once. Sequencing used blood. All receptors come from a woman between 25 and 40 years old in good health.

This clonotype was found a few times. The CDR3 sequence is CASSLGGPVLTF. The CDR3 DNA follows: TGTGCCAGCAGCTTGGGGGGACCGGTCCTGACTTTC. The chain uses TRBV7-6 and TRBJ2-6; D possibly corresponds to TRBD2 (6 bases). The CDR3 covers 12 residues. The V gene's germline CDR1 is SGHVS and CDR2 FNYEAQ. The V and J ends lost 3 bases and 13 bases respectively, with 10 bases between them.

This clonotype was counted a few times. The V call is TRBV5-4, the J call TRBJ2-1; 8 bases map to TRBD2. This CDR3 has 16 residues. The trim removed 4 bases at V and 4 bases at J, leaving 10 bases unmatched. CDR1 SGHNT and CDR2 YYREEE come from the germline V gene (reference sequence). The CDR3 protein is CASSLDRGGIYNEQFF. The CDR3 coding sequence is TGTGCCAGCAGCCTAGATCGGGGGGGTATATACAATGAGCAGTTCTTC.

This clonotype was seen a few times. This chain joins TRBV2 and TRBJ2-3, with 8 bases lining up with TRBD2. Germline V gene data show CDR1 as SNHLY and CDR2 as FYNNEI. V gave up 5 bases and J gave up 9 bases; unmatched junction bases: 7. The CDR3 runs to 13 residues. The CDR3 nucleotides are TGTGCCAGCAGTCCTGAAGCGGGGGACACGCAGTATTTT. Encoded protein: CASSPEAGDTQYF.

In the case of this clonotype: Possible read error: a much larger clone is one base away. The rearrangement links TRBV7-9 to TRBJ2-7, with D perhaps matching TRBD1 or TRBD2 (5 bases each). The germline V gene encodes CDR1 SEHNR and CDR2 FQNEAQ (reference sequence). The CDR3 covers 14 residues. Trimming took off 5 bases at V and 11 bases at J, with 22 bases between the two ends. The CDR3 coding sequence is TGTGCCAGCAGCCCCCGGGGCAGAGAAGAGACCGAGTACTTC. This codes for CASSPRGREETEYF.

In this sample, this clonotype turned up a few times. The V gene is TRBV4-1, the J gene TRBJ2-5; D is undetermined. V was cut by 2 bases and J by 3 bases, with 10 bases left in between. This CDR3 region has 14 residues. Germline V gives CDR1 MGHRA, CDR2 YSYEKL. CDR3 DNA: TGCGCCAGCAGCCAAACAGACCTGAAAGAGACCCAGTACTTC. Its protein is CASSQTDLKETQYF.

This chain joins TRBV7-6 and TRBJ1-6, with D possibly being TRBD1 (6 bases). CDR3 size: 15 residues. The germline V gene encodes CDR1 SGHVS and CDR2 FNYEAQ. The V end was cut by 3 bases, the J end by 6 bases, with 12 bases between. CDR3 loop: CASSLETGANSPLHF. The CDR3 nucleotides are TGTGCCAGCAGCTTGGAGACAGGCGCTAATTCACCCCTCCACTTT.

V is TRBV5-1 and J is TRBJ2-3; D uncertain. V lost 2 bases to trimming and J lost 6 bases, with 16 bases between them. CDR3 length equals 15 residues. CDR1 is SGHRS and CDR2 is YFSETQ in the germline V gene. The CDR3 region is CASSFFAETPDTQYF. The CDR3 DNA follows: TGCGCCAGCAGCTTTTTCGCCGAGACTCCCGATACGCAGTATTTT.

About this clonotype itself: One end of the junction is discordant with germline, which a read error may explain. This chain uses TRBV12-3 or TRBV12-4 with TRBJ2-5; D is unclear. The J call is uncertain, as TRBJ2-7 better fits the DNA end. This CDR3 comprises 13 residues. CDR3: CACSQTMETEQYF. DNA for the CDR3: TGTGCCTGCAGCCAAACCATGGAGACCGAGCAGTACTTC.

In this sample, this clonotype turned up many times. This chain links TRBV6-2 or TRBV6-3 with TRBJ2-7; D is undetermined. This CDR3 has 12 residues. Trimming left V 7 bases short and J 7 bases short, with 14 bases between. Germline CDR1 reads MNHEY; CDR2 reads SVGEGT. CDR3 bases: TGTGCCAGCACCATTGGGCCGTTGGAGCAGTACTTC. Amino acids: CASTIGPLEQYF.

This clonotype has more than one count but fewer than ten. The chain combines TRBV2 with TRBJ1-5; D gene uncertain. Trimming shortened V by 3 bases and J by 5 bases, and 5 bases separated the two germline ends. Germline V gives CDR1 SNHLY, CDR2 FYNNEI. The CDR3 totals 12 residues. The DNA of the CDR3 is TGTGCCAGCAGTGACGAATATCAGCCCCAGCATTTT. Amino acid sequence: CASSDEYQPQHF.

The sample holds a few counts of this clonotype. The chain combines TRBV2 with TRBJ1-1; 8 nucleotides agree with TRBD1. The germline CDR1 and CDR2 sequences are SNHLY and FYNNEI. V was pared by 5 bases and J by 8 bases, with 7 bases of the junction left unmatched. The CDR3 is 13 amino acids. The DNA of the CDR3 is TGTGCCAGCAGTCAACAGGGGGTGTCGGAAGCTTTCTTT. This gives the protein CASSQQGVSEAFF. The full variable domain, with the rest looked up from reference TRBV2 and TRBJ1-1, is EPEVTQTPSHQVTQMGQEVILRCVPISNHLYFYWYRQILGQKVEFLVSFYNNEISEKSEIFDDQFSVERPDGSNFTLKIRSTKLEDSAMYFCASSQQGVSEAFFGQGTRLTVV.

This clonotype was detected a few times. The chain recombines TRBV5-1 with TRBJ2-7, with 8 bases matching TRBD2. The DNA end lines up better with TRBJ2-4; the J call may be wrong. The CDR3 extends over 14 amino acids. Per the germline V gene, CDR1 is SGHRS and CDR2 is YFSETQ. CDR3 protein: CASSSGTSGDIQYF. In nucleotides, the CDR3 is TGCGCCAGCAGCTCAGGTACTAGCGGCGACATTCAGTACTTC.

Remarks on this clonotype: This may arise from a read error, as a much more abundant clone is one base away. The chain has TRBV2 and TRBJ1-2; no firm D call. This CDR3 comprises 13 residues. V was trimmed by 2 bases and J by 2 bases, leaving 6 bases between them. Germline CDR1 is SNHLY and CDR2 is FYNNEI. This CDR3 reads CASSERANYGYTF. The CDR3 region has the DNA TGTGCCAGCAGTGAACGGGCAAACTATGGCTACACCTTC.

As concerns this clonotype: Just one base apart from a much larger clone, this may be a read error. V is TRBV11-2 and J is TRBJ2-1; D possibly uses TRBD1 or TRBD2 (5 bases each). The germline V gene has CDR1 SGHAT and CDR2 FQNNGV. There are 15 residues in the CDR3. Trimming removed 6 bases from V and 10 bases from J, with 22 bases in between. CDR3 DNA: TGTGCCAGCAGACCCGGGGCCGCCTCTGTCACCGAGCAGTTCTTC. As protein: CASRPGAASVTEQFF.

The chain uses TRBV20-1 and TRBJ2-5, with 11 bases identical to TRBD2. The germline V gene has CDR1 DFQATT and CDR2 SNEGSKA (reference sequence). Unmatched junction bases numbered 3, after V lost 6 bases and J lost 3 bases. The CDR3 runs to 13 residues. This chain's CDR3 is CSAQGLAEETQYF. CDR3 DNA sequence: TGCAGTGCCCAGGGACTAGCGGAAGAGACCCAGTACTTC.

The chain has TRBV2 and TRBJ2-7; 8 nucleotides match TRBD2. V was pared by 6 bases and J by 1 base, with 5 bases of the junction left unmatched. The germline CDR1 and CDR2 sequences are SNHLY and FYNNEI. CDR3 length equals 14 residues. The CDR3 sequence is CASRTGGNSYEQYF. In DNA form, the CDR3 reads TGTGCCAGCAGGACGGGGGGGAATTCCTACGAGCAGTACTTC.

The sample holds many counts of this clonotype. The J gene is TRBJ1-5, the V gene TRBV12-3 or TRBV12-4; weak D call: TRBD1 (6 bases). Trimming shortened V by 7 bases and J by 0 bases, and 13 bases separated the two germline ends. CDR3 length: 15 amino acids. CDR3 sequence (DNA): TGTGCCAGCACTACAGGGAGTTATAGCAATCAGCCCCAGCATTTT. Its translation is CASTTGSYSNQPQHF.

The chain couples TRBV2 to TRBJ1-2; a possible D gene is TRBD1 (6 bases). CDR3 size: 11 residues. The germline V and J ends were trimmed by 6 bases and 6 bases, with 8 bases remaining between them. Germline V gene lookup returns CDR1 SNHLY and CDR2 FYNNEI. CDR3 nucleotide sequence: TGTGCCAGCAGACACAGGGATGGCTACACCTTC. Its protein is CASRHRDGYTF. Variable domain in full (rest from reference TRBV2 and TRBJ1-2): EPEVTQTPSHQVTQMGQEVILRCVPISNHLYFYWYRQILGQKVEFLVSFYNNEISEKSEIFDDQFSVERPDGSNFTLKIRSTKLEDSAMYFCASRHRDGYTFGSGTRLTVV.

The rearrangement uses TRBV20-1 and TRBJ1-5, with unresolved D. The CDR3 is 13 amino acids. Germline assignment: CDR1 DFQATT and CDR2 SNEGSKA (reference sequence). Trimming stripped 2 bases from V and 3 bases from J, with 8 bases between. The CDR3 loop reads CSARKGPNQPQHF. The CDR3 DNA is TGCAGTGCTAGAAAAGGGCCCAATCAGCCCCAGCATTTT.

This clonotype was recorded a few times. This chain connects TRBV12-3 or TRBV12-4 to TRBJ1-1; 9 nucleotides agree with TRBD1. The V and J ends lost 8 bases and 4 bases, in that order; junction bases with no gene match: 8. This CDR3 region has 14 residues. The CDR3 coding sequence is TGTGCCAGCTCTAAACAGGGGGCGCGCACTGAAGCTTTCTTT. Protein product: CASSKQGARTEAFF.

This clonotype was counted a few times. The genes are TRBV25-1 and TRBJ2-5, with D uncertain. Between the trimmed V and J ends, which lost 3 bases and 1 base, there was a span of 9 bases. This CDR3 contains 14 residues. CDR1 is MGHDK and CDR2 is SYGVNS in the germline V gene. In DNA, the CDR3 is TGTGCCAGCAGTGACCCGGCGCCCCAAGAGACCCAGTACTTC. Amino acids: CASSDPAPQETQYF.

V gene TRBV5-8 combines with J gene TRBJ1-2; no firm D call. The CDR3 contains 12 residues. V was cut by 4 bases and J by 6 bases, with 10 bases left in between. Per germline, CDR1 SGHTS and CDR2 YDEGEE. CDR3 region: CASSAGSDGYTF. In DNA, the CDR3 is TGTGCCAGCAGCGCCGGGAGCGATGGCTACACCTTC.

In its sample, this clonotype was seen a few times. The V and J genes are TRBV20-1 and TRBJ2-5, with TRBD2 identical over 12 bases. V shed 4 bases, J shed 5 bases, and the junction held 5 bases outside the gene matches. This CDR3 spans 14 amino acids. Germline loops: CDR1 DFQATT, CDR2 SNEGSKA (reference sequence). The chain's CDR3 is CSATLAGGTETQYF. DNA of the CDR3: TGCAGTGCTACACTAGCGGGAGGTACGGAGACCCAGTACTTC.

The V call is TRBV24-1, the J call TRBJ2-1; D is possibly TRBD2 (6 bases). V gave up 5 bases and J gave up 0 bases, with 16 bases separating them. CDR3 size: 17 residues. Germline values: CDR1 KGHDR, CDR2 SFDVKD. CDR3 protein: CATSVGGVGGSYNEQFF. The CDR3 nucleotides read TGTGCCACCAGTGTCGGGGGTGTTGGGGGCTCCTACAATGAGCAGTTCTTC.

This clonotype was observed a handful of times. This CDR3 is CASSRVAETDTQYF. CDR3 coding DNA: TGCGCCAGCAGCCGAGTTGCGGAAACAGATACGCAGTATTTT. The V call is TRBV4-3, the J call TRBJ2-3; no clear D. V lost 4 bases to trimming and J lost 3 bases, with 11 bases between them. Germline V gene data show CDR1 as LGHNA and CDR2 as YSLEER. The CDR3 has 14 amino acids.

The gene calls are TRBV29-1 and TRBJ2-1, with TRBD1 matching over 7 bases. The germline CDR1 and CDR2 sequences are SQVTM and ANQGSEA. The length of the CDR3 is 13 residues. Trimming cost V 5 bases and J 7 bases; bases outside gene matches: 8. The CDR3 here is CSVQQGTGNEQFF. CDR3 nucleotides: TGCAGCGTTCAACAGGGGACGGGGAATGAGCAGTTCTTC.

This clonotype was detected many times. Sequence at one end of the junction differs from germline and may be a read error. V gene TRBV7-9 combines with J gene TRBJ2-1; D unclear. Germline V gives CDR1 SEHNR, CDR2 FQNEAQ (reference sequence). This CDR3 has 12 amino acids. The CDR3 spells CASSLGVDEQFF. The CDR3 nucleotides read TGTGCCAGCAGTTTAGGAGTGGATGAGCAGTTCTTC.

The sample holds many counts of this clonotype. CDR3 sequence reads: CASRLESREQYF. The DNA of the CDR3 is TGTGCCAGCAGACTAGAGTCGAGGGAGCAGTACTTC. This sequence joins TRBV12-3 or TRBV12-4 and TRBJ2-7; D might be TRBD2 (5 bases). The CDR3 has 12 amino acids. V dropped 6 bases and J dropped 7 bases, with 13 bases sitting between them.